This T cell receptor (beta chain) was recorded in a study of blood T cells in healthy people across ages. A second 7 to 11 cycle PCR used barcoded and J-beta primers. MiXCR was run by TCRdb on the 5' RACE reads, yielding one entry per CDR3 protein. The sample lists nearly 1 million distinct CDR3 sequences, roughly half seen once, with about a fifth in the top ten. The table lists this clonotype with a few counts. The CDR3 runs to 15 residues. Germline V lookup: CDR1 SGHRS, CDR2 YFSETQ. V lost 0 bases, J lost 0 bases, and 9 bases lay in between. Total RNA was extracted at no less than 6 micrograms per sample.

This TCR was recovered from a woman aged 60 to 75 in good health. Sequencing was done on a sample of blood. This chain links TRBV5-1 with TRBJ1-2; D ambiguous. CDR3 loop: CASSLAPASNYGYTF. The CDR3 nucleotides are TGCGCCAGCAGCTTGGCACCGGCTTCTAACTATGGCTACACCTTC.